Following are 22 T cell receptor beta chains from one sample sequenced in a study of response to subunit inactivated influenza vaccine. TCRdb analysed the RT-PCR reads with MiXCR anew, one entry per CDR3 protein. The table has about 570,000 distinct CDR3 sequences, roughly 10% seen once. Separately, the same data were catalogued under a study of T cells expressing NK-cell markers. From that second work: It was by 5'RACE template switching with UMIs that TCR beta cDNA was made.

The source was PBMCs from blood, collected on the day of vaccination. The receptors come from a man between 45 and 60 years old who received an inactivated influenza vaccine.

This clonotype occurred a few times. The CDR3 region is CASSRLARDGSNTGELFF. CDR3 in DNA: TGCGCCAGCAGTCGCCTTGCCCGGGACGGTTCGAACACCGGGGAGCTGTTTTTT. The V gene is TRBV5-1, the J gene TRBJ2-2; perhaps D is TRBD1 or TRBD2 (5 bases each). Per the germline V gene, CDR1 is SGHRS and CDR2 is YFSETQ. Trimming removed 5 bases at V and 0 bases at J, with 20 bases between. There are 18 residues in the CDR3.

At least ten counts were recorded for this clonotype. V gene TRBV7-2 combines with J gene TRBJ2-5; 9 bases match TRBD1. The V and J ends lost 7 bases and 1 base, in that order; junction bases with no gene match: 1. Germline values: CDR1 SGHTA, CDR2 FQGNSA. The CDR3 is 13 amino acids. Written as DNA, the CDR3 is TGTGCCAGCACGGGACAGGGCCAAGAGACCCAGTACTTC. Protein: CASTGQGQETQYF.

The chain joins TRBV4-3 to TRBJ2-7; the D gene is possibly TRBD1 (5 bases). From germline, CDR1 is LGHNA and CDR2 YSLEER. V was trimmed by 0 bases and J by 1 base, leaving 10 bases between them. The CDR3 has 15 residues. The CDR3 DNA reads as TGCGCCAGCAGCCAAGATCATCCAGGGTCCTACGAGCAGTACTTC. Translation gives CASSQDHPGSYEQYF.

The chain links TRBV20-1 to TRBJ2-3; 12 nucleotides agree with TRBD2. This CDR3 is 16 amino acids long. Germline V CDR1 and CDR2: DFQATT, SNEGSKA (reference sequence). The V segment lost 5 bases and the J segment 2 bases; nucleotides outside the gene matches: 8. The DNA of the CDR3 is TGCAGTGCTGGACTAACTAGCGGGGGGATCACAGATACGCAGTATTTT. This codes for CSAGLTSGGITDTQYF.

The chain combines TRBV10-3 with TRBJ2-2; D is unclear. Trimming left V 2 bases short and J 4 bases short, with 8 bases between. Germline lookup yields CDR1 ENHRY and CDR2 SYGVKD. The CDR3 loop spans 14 amino acids. The CDR3 DNA reads TGTGCCATCAGTGAGCTACTGTCCACCGGGGAGCTGTTTTTT. Protein: CAISELLSTGELFF.

A few counts support this clonotype. The V call is TRBV20-1, the J call TRBJ2-3, with 10 nucleotides matching TRBD2. The length of the CDR3 is 16 residues. Germline assignment: CDR1 DFQATT and CDR2 SNEGSKA (reference sequence). Trimming took 0 bases from V and 6 from J; bases not matched to a gene: 9. The CDR3 coding sequence is TGCAGTGCTAGAGATTTTCTAGCGGGGGACGGGGATACGCAGTATTTT. Translated, it gives CSARDFLAGDGDTQYF.

In this sample, this clonotype turned up a few times. The J gene is TRBJ2-5, the V gene TRBV7-3; TRBD1 is a possible D gene (6 bases). Looked up from germline, CDR1 is SGHTA and CDR2 is FQGTGA. The CDR3 spans 13 residues. Trimming took off 5 bases at V and 3 bases at J, with 10 bases between the two ends. The CDR3 here is CASSQRQEETQYF. The CDR3 coding sequence is TGTGCCAGCAGCCAAAGACAGGAAGAGACCCAGTACTTC.

This clonotype showed up many times. The V call is TRBV7-9, the J call TRBJ2-1, with TRBD2 as a possible D gene (5 bases). The germline V gene encodes CDR1 SEHNR and CDR2 FQNEAQ (reference sequence). V lost 1 base to trimming and J lost 8 bases, with 12 bases between them. The CDR3 length is 14 residues. This chain's CDR3 is CASSLVTSEDEQFF. CDR3 sequence (DNA): TGTGCCAGCAGCTTAGTAACGTCGGAGGATGAGCAGTTCTTC.

The chain has TRBV7-9 and TRBJ2-1; D possibly uses TRBD1 or TRBD2 (5 bases each). Germline CDR1 is SEHNR and CDR2 is FQNEAQ (reference sequence). This CDR3 has 14 amino acids. The V end lost 5 bases, the J end lost 6 bases, and 14 bases lay between the germline ends. The CDR3 DNA sequence: TGTGCCAGCAGCGCCGGGACCCGCTCCAATGAGCAGTTCTTC. Its translation: CASSAGTRSNEQFF.

This rearrangement joins TRBV6-1 to TRBJ1-1; D gene unclear. Trimming left V 2 bases short and J 7 bases short, with 11 bases between. The CDR3 contains 13 residues. CDR1 is MNHNS and CDR2 is SASEGT in the germline V gene. The CDR3 DNA follows: TGTGCCAGCAGTGAACGCGTTTTTGGTGAAGCTTTCTTT. This sequence encodes CASSERVFGEAFF.

V usage is TRBV7-9 and J usage is TRBJ2-1; 7 bases match TRBD1. Germline V lookup: CDR1 SEHNR, CDR2 FQNEAQ (reference sequence). The CDR3 contains 15 residues. With 6 bases clipped from V and 9 bases from J, the junction kept 14 bases outside the gene matches. The CDR3 DNA reads as TGTGCCAGCAGTCGACAGCAGGGGGTAATCGGTGAGCAGTTCTTC. This translates into CASSRQQGVIGEQFF.

This clonotype was counted a few times. This chain joins TRBV6-1 and TRBJ2-3; the match to TRBD2 covers 7 bases. In germline, CDR1 is MNHNS, CDR2 SASEGT. The junction had 12 bases not matched to a gene; V was cut back by 2 bases and J by 4 bases. The CDR3 length is 17 residues. The CDR3 region is CASSEWASGVSADTQYF. CDR3 bases: TGTGCCAGCAGTGAATGGGCTAGCGGTGTGAGTGCAGATACGCAGTATTTT.

This clonotype was counted a few times. The chain joins TRBV5-1 to TRBJ2-3; tentatively, D is TRBD2 (6 bases). This CDR3 is built from 15 residues. Germline V gene sequence: CDR1 SGHRS, CDR2 YFSETQ. V was trimmed by 4 bases and J by 0 bases, leaving 12 bases between them. This CDR3 reads CASSNSGGSTDTQYF. CDR3 sequence (DNA): TGCGCCAGCAGCAATAGCGGAGGGAGCACAGATACGCAGTATTTT.

This clonotype has more than one count but fewer than ten. The chain is built from TRBV7-9 and TRBJ2-1; D possibly corresponds to TRBD1 (6 bases). The CDR3 is made up of 14 amino acids. V shed 2 bases and J shed 7 bases, with 12 bases lying between them. Germline CDR1 reads SEHNR; CDR2 reads FQNEAQ (reference sequence). In nucleotides, the CDR3 is TGTGCCAGCAGCTTAAACAGGGACCAAAATGAGCAGTTCTTC. Amino acids: CASSLNRDQNEQFF. Variable domain in full (rest from reference TRBV7-9 and TRBJ2-1): DTGVSQNPRHKITKRGQNVTFRCDPISEHNRLYWYRQTLGQGPEFLTYFQNEAQLEKSRLLSDRFSAERPKGSFSTLEIQRTEQGDSAMYLCASSLNRDQNEQFFGPGTRLTVL.

This clonotype was observed at least ten times. The chain employs TRBV11-2 and TRBJ2-5, with 13 bases fitting TRBD2. V was pared by 5 bases and J by 1 base, with 10 bases of the junction left unmatched. Germline-derived CDR1 and CDR2 are SGHAT and FQNNGV. The CDR3 runs 18 residues. CDR3 protein: CASSPGLAGEPRQETQYF. As DNA, the CDR3 is TGTGCCAGCAGCCCCGGACTAGCGGGAGAGCCCCGCCAAGAGACCCAGTACTTC. Filled out from reference TRBV11-2 and TRBJ2-5, the complete variable domain reads EAGVAQSPRYKIIEKRQSVAFWCNPISGHATLYWYQQILGQGPKLLIQFQNNGVVDDSQLPKDRFSAERLKGVDSTLKIQPAKLEDSAVYLCASSPGLAGEPRQETQYFGPGTRLLVL.

This clonotype was picked up a small number of times. V usage is TRBV28 and J usage is TRBJ2-7, with D unclear. CDR1 is MDHEN and CDR2 is SYDVKM in the germline V gene. The V gene lost 5 bases and the J gene lost 1 base, with 12 bases spanning the gap. The CDR3 is 14 amino acids. CDR3 in DNA: TGTGCCAGCAGTCCGGTAGGTGGATCCTACGAGCAGTACTTC. Its translation: CASSPVGGSYEQYF.

The CDR3 bases are TGTGCCAGCAGTCCTTGGGGTCAGACCTACGAGCAGTACTTC. Residues: CASSPWGQTYEQYF. The V gene is TRBV14, the J gene TRBJ2-7; D is unresolved. Trimming removed 6 bases from V and 2 bases from J, with 14 bases in between. The CDR3 consists of 14 residues. In germline, CDR1 is SGHDN, CDR2 FVKESK. The whole variable domain, remainder taken from reference TRBV14 and TRBJ2-7, is EAGVTQFPSHSVIEKGQTVTLRCDPISGHDNLYWYRRVMGKEIKFLLHFVKESKQDESGMPNNRFLAERTGGTYSTLKVQPAELEDSGVYFCASSPWGQTYEQYFGPGTRLTVT.

The chain has TRBV5-1 and TRBJ2-2; 7 positions match TRBD1. Germline V CDR1 and CDR2: SGHRS, YFSETQ. With V trimmed by 4 bases and J by 2 bases, 8 bases remained unmatched. The CDR3 totals 16 residues. The CDR3 region is CASSPGQIFNTGELFF. In nucleotides, the CDR3 is TGCGCCAGCAGCCCGGGACAGATCTTTAACACCGGGGAGCTGTTTTTT.

With regard to this clonotype: A junction boundary mismatches the germline segment, possibly from a read error. The J gene is TRBJ2-2, the V gene TRBV14, with D perhaps given as TRBD1 or TRBD2 (5 bases each). There are 15 residues in the CDR3. Per germline, CDR1 SGHDN and CDR2 FVKESK. The CDR3 bases are TGTGCCAGCAGCCACACTAGGGGTAGTACCGGGGAGCTGGTTTTT. Translation gives CASSHTRGSTGELVF.

The V gene is TRBV4-3, the J gene TRBJ2-3; D is ambiguous. The germline V and J ends were trimmed by 3 bases and 0 bases, with 7 bases remaining between them. CDR1 is LGHNA and CDR2 is YSLEER in the germline V gene. CDR3 size: 14 residues. CDR3 amino acids: CASSQSRSTDTQYF. CDR3 coding DNA: TGCGCCAGCAGCCAGTCCAGGAGCACAGATACGCAGTATTTT.

This chain connects TRBV29-1 to TRBJ1-2, with 7 positions matching TRBD1. CDR1 is SQVTM, CDR2 ANQGSEA, per germline. V gave up 8 bases and J gave up 8 bases; unmatched junction bases: 11. The CDR3 contains 12 residues. Here the CDR3 reads CSSSRTGGGYTF. The CDR3 coding sequence is TGCAGCTCATCCCGGACAGGCGGAGGCTACACCTTC.

This clonotype was observed a handful of times. The rearrangement links TRBV6-5 to TRBJ2-2; D is tentatively TRBD1 or TRBD2 (6 bases each). The CDR3 spans 12 residues. The germline CDR1 and CDR2 sequences are MNHEY and SVGAGI. With 8 bases removed from V and 6 bases from J, the gap between germline ends came to 10 bases. The CDR3, as DNA: TGTGCCAGCCATAGGGGGGCCGGGGAGCTGTTTTTT. It translates to CASHRGAGELFF.